The clone carrying this T cell receptor (beta chain) has more than one count but fewer than ten. This sample was included in a study of blood T cell repertoires in COVID-19. Overall study context: The study drew acute and convalescent COVID-19 samples from the United States, Italy and Spain.

This CDR3 is 14 amino acids long. The V end lost 0 bases, the J end lost 1 base, and 7 bases lay between the germline ends. Germline V gene lookup returns CDR1 SGHNT and CDR2 YYREEE (reference sequence). This table comes from immunoSEQ multiplex PCR, and its TCRdb copy is limited to in-frame clones, with some not included. This table holds over 85,000 clones, about four fifths found once. The rearrangement uses TRBV5-4 and TRBJ2-5; D call uncertain. Sequences were obtained from peripheral blood. The source is a woman between 65 and 79 years old with acute or convalescent COVID-19. In DNA, the CDR3 is TGTGCCAGCAGCTTGGGAGGTTCCCAAGAGACCCAGTACTTC. Protein product: CASSLGGSQETQYF.